The rows below give T cell receptor beta chains drawn from one sample of a study of low-dose radiotherapy and immunotherapy resistance in tumors. MiXCR, run by TCRdb on the reads, gives a single entry per CDR3 protein. The table shows about 60,000 distinct CDR3 sequences, with 20% to 25% occurring only once. The sequencing used PBMCs, collected before treatment. All receptors come from a male donor with prostate cancer. Both conserved end residues are part of each CDR3. D genes are given only for firm matches. Clone sizes are given selectively: once, few, many, or a class where the clone is expanded.

DNA | CDR3 | J | D | V | size
TGCAGTGCTAGTCTTGGAGGACAGGGGCCTGGGGCCGTGTTCTTC | CSASLGGQGPGAVFF | TRBJ2-1 | TRBD1 | TRBV20-1 | many
TGTGCCAGCAGCTTAACGGCAGGGAGGACTGAAGCTTTCTTT | CASSLTAGRTEAFF | TRBJ1-1 | - | TRBV7-3 | many
TGCGCCAGCAGCTCGGGACTGAACACCGGGGAGCTGTTTTTT | CASSSGLNTGELFF | TRBJ2-2 | - | TRBV5-1 | many
TGTGCCAGCAGCCCACGACTAGCGGGGGTTAATGAGCAGTTCTTC | CASSPRLAGVNEQFF | TRBJ2-1 | TRBD2 | TRBV7-3 | many
TGTGCCGCGGGGAGAGACCTGTTACACGAGCAGTACTTC | CAAGRDLLHEQYF | TRBJ2-7 | - | TRBV3-1 | -
TGTGCCAGCAGCAGACAGTCAACTAATGAAAAACTGTTTTTT | CASSRQSTNEKLFF | TRBJ1-4 | - | TRBV5-4 | many
TGTGCCAGCAGTCCTGGACAGGGGGCCTCCTACGAGCAGTACTTC | CASSPGQGASYEQYF | TRBJ2-7 | TRBD1 | TRBV28 | many
TGTGCCAGCAGCTTAGCAGGGCCCCCGGCCCAGTACTTC | CASSLAGPPAQYF | TRBJ2-5 | - | TRBV7-2 | -
TGTGCCAGCACTTTATGGGTAGCGGGAGGTGAATGGTACTTC | CASTLWVAGGEWYF | TRBJ2-7 | TRBD2 | TRBV6-2/TRBV6-3 | many
TGTGCCAGCAGTTCACTAGCGGGTAAGGCCTACAATGAGCAGTTCTTC | CASSSLAGKAYNEQFF | TRBJ2-1 | TRBD2 | TRBV27 | many
TGTGCCAGTAGCCCCGGGACGTTGAACACTGAAGCTTTCTTT | CASSPGTLNTEAFF | TRBJ1-1 | - | TRBV19 | many
TGTGCCAGCAGTGAAGGGACTAGCGGCGAGCAGTACTTC | CASSEGTSGEQYF | TRBJ2-7 | TRBD2 | TRBV2 | -
TGCGCCAGCAGCTTGATGGCTAGCGGGACGTCCTACGAGCAGTACTTC | CASSLMASGTSYEQYF | TRBJ2-7 | TRBD2 | TRBV5-1 | once
TGTGCCAGCAAGTTGGGGTCTACCTACGAGCAGTACTTC | CASKLGSTYEQYF | TRBJ2-7 | - | TRBV12-3/TRBV12-4 | many
TGTGCCAGCAGCCGAGACAGGTACGAGCAGTACTTC | CASSRDRYEQYF | TRBJ2-7 | - | TRBV5-4 | -
TGTGCCAGCAGGCCGGACTATACTAGCACAGATACGCAGTATTTT | CASRPDYTSTDTQYF | TRBJ2-3 | - | TRBV6-2/TRBV6-3 | many
TGTGCCAGCAGGGACATTAGCAATCAGCCCCAGCATTTT | CASRDISNQPQHF | TRBJ1-5 | - | TRBV6-1 | -
TGTGCCAGTACCCCGGGGGGTCCGGGGGGCACTGAAGCTTTCTTT | CASTPGGPGGTEAFF | TRBJ1-1 | - | TRBV19 | many
TGTGCTAGTGGACCCCAGGGCAGTTCACCCCTCCACTTT | CASGPQGSSPLHF | TRBJ1-6 | - | TRBV12-5 | few
TGTGCCAGCAGTCCCCAGTGGAACTATGGCTACACCTTC | CASSPQWNYGYTF | TRBJ1-2 | - | TRBV28 | many
TGTGCCAGCAGTTACGGGCAGGGGGCCAACTATGGCTACACCTTC | CASSYGQGANYGYTF | TRBJ1-2 | TRBD1 | TRBV6-6 | -
TGTGCCAGCAGGGCCGGGACAGGGTTCGGAGGCTATGGCTACACCTTC | CASRAGTGFGGYGYTF | TRBJ1-2 | TRBD1 | TRBV2 | many